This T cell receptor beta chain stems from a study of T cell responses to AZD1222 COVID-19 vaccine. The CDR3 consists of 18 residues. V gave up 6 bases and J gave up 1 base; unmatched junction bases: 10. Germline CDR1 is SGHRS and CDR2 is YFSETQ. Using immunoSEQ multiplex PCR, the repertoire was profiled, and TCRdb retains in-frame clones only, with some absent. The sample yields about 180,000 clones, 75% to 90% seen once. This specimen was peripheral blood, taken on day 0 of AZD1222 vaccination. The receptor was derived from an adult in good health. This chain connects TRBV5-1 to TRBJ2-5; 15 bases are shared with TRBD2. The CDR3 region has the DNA TGCGCCAGCAAACCGGGACTAGCGGGGGGAGTCCCCCAAGAGACCCAGTACTTC. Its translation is CASKPGLAGGVPQETQYF.